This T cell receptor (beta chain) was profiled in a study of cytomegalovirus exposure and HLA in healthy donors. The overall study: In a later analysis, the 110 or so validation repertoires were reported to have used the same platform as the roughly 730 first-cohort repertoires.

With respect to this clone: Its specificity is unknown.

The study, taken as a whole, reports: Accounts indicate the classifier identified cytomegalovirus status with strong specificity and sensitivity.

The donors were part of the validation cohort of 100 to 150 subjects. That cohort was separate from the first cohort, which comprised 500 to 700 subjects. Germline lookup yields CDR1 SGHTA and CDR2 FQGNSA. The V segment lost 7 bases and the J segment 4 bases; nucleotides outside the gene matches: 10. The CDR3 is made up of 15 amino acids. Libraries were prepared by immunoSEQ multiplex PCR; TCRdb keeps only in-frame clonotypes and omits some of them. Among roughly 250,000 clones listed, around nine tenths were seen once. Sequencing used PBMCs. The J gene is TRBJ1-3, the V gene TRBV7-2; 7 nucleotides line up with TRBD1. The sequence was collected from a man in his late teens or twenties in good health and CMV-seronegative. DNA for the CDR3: TGTGCCAGCACCTTGGGGGCGGGACAGGGAAACACCATATATTTT. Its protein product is CASTLGAGQGNTIYF.